The sample holds a few counts of the clone carrying this T cell receptor beta chain. Its specificity is unknown. TCRdb passed the PCR reads through MiXCR, listing each CDR3 protein once. Of roughly 19,000 distinct CDR3 sequences in the sample, over 45% are singletons; the top ten hold roughly 1.1%. The data were obtained in a study of vaccination and CD4 T cells after COVID-19. Study details: The interval from dose two to post-vaccine sampling had a median of about 72 days, and it ranged from 14 to 241. The study, taken as a whole, reports: Within the convalescent patients, a median around 90% of the SARS-CoV-2-reactive clones were ones that appeared only post-vaccination. Relatively few convalescent patients were studied, without early post-infection timepoints.

The CDR3 has 15 residues. The V end was cut by 4 bases, the J end by 0 bases, with 11 bases between. CDR1 is MNHEY, CDR2 SVGAGI, per germline. US Alpha, Beta and Delta variants postdated the positive PCR dates, which ran from March to December 2020. The sequence came from a human donor who had recovered from COVID-19. The sequences come from CD4+ T cells from blood, collected after SARS-CoV-2 vaccination. V and J are TRBV6-5 and TRBJ2-3, with TRBD2 as a possible D gene (6 bases). The DNA of the CDR3 is TGTGCCAGCAGTTTTAGCGGAACTAGCACAGATACGCAGTATTTT. This translates into CASSFSGTSTDTQYF.